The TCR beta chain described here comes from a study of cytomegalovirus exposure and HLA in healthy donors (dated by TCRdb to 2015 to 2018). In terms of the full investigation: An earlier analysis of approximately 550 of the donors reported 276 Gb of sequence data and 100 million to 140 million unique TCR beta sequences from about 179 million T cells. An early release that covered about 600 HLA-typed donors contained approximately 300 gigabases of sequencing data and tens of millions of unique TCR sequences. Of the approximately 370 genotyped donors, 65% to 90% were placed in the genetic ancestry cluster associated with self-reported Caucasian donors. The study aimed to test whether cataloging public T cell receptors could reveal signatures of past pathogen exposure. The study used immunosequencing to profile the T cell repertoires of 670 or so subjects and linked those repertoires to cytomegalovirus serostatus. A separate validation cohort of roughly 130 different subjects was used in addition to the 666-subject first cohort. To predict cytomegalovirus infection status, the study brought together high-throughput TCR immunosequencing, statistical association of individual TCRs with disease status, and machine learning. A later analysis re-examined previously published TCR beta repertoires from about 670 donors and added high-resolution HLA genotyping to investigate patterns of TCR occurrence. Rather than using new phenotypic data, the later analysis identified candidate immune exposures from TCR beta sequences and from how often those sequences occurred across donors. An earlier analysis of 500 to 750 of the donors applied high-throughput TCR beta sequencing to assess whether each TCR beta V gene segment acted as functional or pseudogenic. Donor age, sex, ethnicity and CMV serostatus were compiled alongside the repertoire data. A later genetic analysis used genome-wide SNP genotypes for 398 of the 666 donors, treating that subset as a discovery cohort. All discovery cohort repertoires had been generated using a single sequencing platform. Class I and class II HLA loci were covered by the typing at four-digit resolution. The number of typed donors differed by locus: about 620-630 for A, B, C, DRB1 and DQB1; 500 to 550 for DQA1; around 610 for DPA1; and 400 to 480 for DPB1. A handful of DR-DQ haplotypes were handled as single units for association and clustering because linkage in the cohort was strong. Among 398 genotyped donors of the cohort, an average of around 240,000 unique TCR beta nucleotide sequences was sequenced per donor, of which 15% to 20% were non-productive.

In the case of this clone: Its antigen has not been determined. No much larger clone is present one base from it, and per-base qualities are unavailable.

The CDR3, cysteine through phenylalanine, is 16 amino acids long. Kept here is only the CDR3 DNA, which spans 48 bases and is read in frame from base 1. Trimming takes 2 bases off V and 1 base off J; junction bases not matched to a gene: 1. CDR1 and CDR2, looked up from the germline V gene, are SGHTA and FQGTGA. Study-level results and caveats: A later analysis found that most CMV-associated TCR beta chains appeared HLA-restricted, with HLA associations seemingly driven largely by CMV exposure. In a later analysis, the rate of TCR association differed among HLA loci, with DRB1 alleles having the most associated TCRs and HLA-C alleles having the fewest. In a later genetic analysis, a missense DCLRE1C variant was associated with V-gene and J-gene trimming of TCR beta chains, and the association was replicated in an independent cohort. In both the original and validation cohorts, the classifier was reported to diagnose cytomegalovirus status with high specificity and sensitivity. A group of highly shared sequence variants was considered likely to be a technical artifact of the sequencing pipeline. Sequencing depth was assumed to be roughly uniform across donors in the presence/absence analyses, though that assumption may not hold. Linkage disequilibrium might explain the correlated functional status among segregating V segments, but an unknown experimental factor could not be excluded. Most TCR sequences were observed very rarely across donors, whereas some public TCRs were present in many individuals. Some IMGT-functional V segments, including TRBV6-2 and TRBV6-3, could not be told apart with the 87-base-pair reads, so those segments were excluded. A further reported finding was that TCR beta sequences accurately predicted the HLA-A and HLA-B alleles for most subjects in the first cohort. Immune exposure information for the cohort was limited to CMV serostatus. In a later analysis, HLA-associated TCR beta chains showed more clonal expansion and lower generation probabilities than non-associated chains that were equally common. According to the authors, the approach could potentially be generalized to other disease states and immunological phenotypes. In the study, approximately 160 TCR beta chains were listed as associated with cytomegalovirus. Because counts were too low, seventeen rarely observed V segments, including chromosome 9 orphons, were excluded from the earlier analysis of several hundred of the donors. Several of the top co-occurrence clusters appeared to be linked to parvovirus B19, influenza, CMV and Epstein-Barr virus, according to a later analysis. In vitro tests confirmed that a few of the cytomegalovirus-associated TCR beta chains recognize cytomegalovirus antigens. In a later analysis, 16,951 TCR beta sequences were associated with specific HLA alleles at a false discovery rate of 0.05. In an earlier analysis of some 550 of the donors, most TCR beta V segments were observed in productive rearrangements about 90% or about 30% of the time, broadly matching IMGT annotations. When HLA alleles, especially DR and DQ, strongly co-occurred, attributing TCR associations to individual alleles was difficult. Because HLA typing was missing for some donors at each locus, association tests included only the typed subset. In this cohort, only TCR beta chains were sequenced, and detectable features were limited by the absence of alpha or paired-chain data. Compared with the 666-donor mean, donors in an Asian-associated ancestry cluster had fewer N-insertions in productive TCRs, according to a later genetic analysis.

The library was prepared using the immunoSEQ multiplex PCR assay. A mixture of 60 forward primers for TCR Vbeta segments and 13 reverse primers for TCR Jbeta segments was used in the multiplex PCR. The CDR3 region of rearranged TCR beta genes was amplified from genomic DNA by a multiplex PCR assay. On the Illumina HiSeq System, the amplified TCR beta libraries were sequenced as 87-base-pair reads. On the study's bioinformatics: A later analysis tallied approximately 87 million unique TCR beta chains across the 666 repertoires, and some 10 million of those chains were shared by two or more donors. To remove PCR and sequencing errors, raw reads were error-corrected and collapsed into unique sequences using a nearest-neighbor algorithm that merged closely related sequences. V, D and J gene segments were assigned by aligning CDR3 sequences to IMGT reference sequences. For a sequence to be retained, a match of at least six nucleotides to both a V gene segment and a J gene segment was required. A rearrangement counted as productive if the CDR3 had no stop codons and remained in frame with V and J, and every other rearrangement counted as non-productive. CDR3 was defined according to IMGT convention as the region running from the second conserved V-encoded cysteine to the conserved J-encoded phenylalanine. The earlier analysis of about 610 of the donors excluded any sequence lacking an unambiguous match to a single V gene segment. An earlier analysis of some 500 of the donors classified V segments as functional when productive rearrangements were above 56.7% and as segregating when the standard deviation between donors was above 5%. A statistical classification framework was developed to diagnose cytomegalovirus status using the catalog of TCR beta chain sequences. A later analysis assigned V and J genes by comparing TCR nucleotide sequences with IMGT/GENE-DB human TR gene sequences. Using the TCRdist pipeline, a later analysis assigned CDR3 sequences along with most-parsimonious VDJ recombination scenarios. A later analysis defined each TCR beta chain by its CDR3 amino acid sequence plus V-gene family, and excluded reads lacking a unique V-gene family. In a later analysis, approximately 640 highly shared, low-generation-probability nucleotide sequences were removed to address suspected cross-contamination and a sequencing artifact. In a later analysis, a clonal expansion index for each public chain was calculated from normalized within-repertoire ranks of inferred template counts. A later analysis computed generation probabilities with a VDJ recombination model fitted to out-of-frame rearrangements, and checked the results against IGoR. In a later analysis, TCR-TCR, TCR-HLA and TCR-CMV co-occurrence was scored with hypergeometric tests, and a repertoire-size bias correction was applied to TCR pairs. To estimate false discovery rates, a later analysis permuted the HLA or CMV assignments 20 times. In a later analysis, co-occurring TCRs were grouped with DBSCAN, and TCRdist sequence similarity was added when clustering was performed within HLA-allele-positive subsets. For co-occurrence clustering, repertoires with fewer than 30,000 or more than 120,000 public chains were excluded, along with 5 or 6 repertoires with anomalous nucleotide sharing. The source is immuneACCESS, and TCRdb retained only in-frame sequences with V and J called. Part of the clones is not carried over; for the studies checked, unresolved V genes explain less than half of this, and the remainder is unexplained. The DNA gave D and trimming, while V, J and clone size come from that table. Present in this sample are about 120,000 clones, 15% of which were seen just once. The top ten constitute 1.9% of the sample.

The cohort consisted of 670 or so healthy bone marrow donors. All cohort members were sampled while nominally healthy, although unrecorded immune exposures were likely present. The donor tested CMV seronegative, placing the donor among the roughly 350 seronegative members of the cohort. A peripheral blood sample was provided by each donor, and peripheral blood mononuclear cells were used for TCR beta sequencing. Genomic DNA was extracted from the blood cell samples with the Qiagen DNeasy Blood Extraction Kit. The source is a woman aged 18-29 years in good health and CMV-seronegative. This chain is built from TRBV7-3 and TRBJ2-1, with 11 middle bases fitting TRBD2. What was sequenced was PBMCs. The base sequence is TGTGCCAGCAGCTTAGGACTAGCGGGTTCCTACAATGAGCAGTTCTTC. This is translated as CASSLGLAGSYNEQFF.